Below, 10 T cell receptor beta chains from the same sample are listed, as sequenced in a study of OX40 agonist ivuxolimab in advanced cancers. The method behind the library was the immunoSEQ multiplex PCR assay. Not all clones reach the TCRdb copy of this immuneACCESS table, which keeps in-frame sequences only. Checked studies attribute under half of the gap to unresolved V genes and leave the rest unexplained. For this sample the table gives some 72,000 clones, of which roughly nine tenths were detected only once. Approximately 3% of the sample belongs to the ten largest clones. Sequencing used CD4+ or CD8+ T cells sorted from blood, obtained in a trial of the OX40 agonist ivuxolimab. The receptors shown here come from an adult with an advanced solid tumor such as melanoma, head and neck, liver or kidney cancer.

The rearrangement links TRBV10-3 to TRBJ1-1; unclear D gene. The CDR3 loop spans 13 amino acids. Trimming removed 7 bases from V and 1 base from J, with 10 bases in between. Germline CDR1 and CDR2: ENHRY and SYGVKD. CDR3 nucleotides: TGTGCCATCATGGGCATCGGGAACACTGAAGCTTTCTTT. It translates to CAIMGIGNTEAFF.

This sequence joins TRBV6-5 and TRBJ1-1, with D possibly TRBD1 on 6 matching bases. In germline, CDR1 is MNHEY, CDR2 SVGAGI. V lost 6 bases to trimming and J lost 3 bases, with 17 bases between them. This CDR3 is built from 15 residues. This CDR3 reads CASRRRQVSDTEAFF. The CDR3 coding sequence is TGTGCCAGCAGGCGACGACAGGTATCGGACACTGAAGCTTTCTTT.

The V call is TRBV9, the J call TRBJ2-3; 10 nucleotides match TRBD2. CDR3 length: 15 amino acids. Germline V gene data show CDR1 as SGDLS and CDR2 as YYNGEE. The J segment lost 5 bases and the V segment lost 4 bases, leaving 7 bases of the junction unmatched. CDR3 protein: CASSPSGGARDTQYF. For the CDR3, the DNA is TGTGCCAGCAGCCCAAGCGGGGGGGCCAGAGATACGCAGTATTTT. Combining the CDR3 with reference TRBV9 and TRBJ2-3 gives the whole variable domain DSGVTQTPKHLITATGQRVTLRCSPRSGDLSVYWYQQSLDQGLQFLIQYYNGEERAKGNILERFSAQQFPDLHSELNLSSLELGDSALYFCASSPSGGARDTQYFGPGTRLTVL.

The chain uses TRBV5-1 and TRBJ2-7, with D tentatively TRBD1 (6 bases). Germline CDR1 is SGHRS and CDR2 is YFSETQ. This CDR3 has 14 amino acids. V shed 3 bases and J shed 1 base, with 11 bases lying between them. The CDR3 region is CASSWTTGSYEQYF. Here the CDR3 DNA reads TGCGCCAGCAGCTGGACGACAGGTTCCTACGAGCAGTACTTC.

V gene TRBV19 combines with J gene TRBJ1-1; D is perhaps TRBD1 (5 bases). There are 15 residues in the CDR3. V gave up 2 bases and J gave up 1 base, with 11 bases separating them. Germline lookup yields CDR1 LNHDA and CDR2 SQIVND (reference sequence). CDR3 loop: CASSILGTSNTEAFF. The CDR3 DNA reads as TGTGCCAGTAGTATATTGGGGACGTCGAACACTGAAGCTTTCTTT.

This clone was found once. The V call is TRBV5-1, the J call TRBJ1-1, with no clear D. With 0 bases removed from V and 6 bases from J, the gap between germline ends came to 12 bases. The CDR3 is 14 amino acids. Germline V gives CDR1 SGHRS, CDR2 YFSETQ. The CDR3, as DNA: TGCGCCAGCAGCTTGGATGGGGTAACCGCTGAAGCTTTCTTT. Protein product: CASSLDGVTAEAFF.

The gene calls are TRBV10-3 and TRBJ1-1; 9 nucleotides align to TRBD1. Germline V gene lookup returns CDR1 ENHRY and CDR2 SYGVKD. The CDR3 is 13 amino acids. Losses at the gene ends were 4 bases for V and 4 bases for J; bases not matched to a gene: 1. The CDR3 here is CAISGTGATEAFF. CDR3 sequence (DNA): TGTGCCATCAGTGGGACAGGGGCCACTGAAGCTTTCTTT.

This clone was picked up a small number of times. CDR3 protein: CASRWDRGRTPLHF. In nucleotides, the CDR3 is TGTGCCAGCAGATGGGACAGGGGGAGGACACCCCTCCACTTT. The V and J genes are TRBV11-1 and TRBJ1-6, with 11 bases identical to TRBD1. Germline loops: CDR1 SGHAT, CDR2 FQDESV (reference sequence). V shed 6 bases, J shed 11 bases, and the junction held 6 bases outside the gene matches. The CDR3 loop spans 14 amino acids.

J is TRBJ1-5 and V is TRBV5-5, with 7 positions matching TRBD1. CDR3 length: 13 residues. Germline assignment: CDR1 SGHKS and CDR2 YYEKEE (reference sequence). V dropped 4 bases and J dropped 5; count of bases not matched to a gene: 3. The CDR3 protein is CASSQQGYQPQHF. The CDR3 bases are TGTGCCAGCAGCCAACAGGGGTATCAGCCCCAGCATTTT.

The rearrangement joins TRBV5-1 to TRBJ2-7; the match to TRBD1 covers 7 bases. V dropped 3 bases and J dropped 6; count of bases not matched to a gene: 6. The germline V gene has CDR1 SGHRS and CDR2 YFSETQ. The CDR3 loop spans 13 amino acids. Here the CDR3 DNA reads TGCGCCAGCAGCTACTTAACAGGGGTCGAGCAGTACTTC. It specifies CASSYLTGVEQYF.